The subject of this entry is one TCR beta chain. The antigen is not known. This entry belongs to a study of cytomegalovirus exposure and HLA in healthy donors. Study-wide findings and caveats: Most TCR beta V segments were productive about 90% or about 30% of the time in an earlier analysis.

Primers for the PCR totalled 60 Vbeta and 13 Jbeta. The table came from immunoSEQ multiplex PCR; TCRdb's copy has only in-frame clones and leaves some out. The sample table sets out roughly 200,000 clones. The CDR3 sequence is 16 residues long. V lost 7 bases and J lost 0; bases outside the gene matches: 9. Germline V lookup: CDR1 SGHTA, CDR2 FQGTGA. The source of this sequence is a man aged 25-45 years in good health and CMV-seronegative. The chain couples TRBV7-3 to TRBJ2-1, with 7 bases fitting TRBD1. The sample taken for sequencing was PBMCs. DNA for the CDR3: TGTGCCAGCACTCCTGCAGGGGGAATCTCCTACAATGAGCAGTTCTTC. The encoded protein is CASTPAGGISYNEQFF. Drawing the rest from reference TRBV7-3 and TRBJ2-1, the complete variable domain is GAGVSQTPSNKVTEKGKYVELRCDPISGHTALYWYRQSLGQGPEFLIYFQGTGAADDSGLPNDRFFAVRPEGSVSTLKIQRTERGDSAVYLCASTPAGGISYNEQFFGPGTRLTVL.